What follows describes a single T cell receptor (beta chain). Germline V lookup: CDR1 SGHAT, CDR2 FQNNGV. Trimming shortened V by 5 bases and J by 1 base, and 23 bases separated the two germline ends. The CDR3 runs to 18 residues. These data are taken from a study of shared clonotypes between healthy human individuals. Each replicate PCR on the sorted subsets used approximately 200 ng DNA (roughly 30,000 T cell genomes). Clones were read by immunoSEQ multiplex PCR, and TCRdb kept only the in-frame ones, dropping some. The sample carries 2 million to 2.5 million clones, approximately 95% recorded once.

The TCR originated in a man aged 18 to 29 in good health. Some clones in this sample may be carry-over from other donors' samples. What was sequenced was naive CD4+ T cells from PBMCs. The sample's subset: CD45RA+ positively selected. The chain recombines TRBV11-2 with TRBJ1-1; D perhaps matches TRBD1 (5 bases). CDR3 coding DNA: TGTGCCAGCAGCCCCCTCCTCTTTCCGGGACGCGGGAACACTGAAGCTTTCTTT. Amino acids: CASSPLLFPGRGNTEAFF.